Here is one TCR beta chain with its context. This sample is part of a study of blood T cell repertoires in COVID-19. Looking at the study overall: The United States, Italy and Spain supplied acute and convalescent COVID-19 samples. Nucleic acid was either cDNA or gDNA, and it came from T cells, B-cell-depleted T cells, or PBMCs.

The germline gives CDR1 MNHNS, CDR2 SASEGT. V lost 4 bases to trimming and J lost 7 bases; unmatched junction nucleotides: 19. This CDR3 spans 17 amino acids. Recruits, aged roughly 18 to 100 years, lived in some 25 US areas. This table comes from immunoSEQ multiplex PCR, and its TCRdb copy is limited to in-frame clones, with some not included. Of a few hundred thousand clones listed, 87% are singletons. The sample comprised PBMCs or T cells enriched from blood (not recorded which). This chain joins TRBV6-1 and TRBJ2-7, with TRBD2 matching over 7 bases. This receptor was identified in a woman under 40 who had recovered from COVID-19. The CDR3 region is CASSALGLAPAGGEQYF. The CDR3 nucleotides are TGTGCCAGCAGTGCACTAGGGCTAGCGCCTGCCGGGGGGGAGCAGTACTTC.